This TCR beta chain was obtained from a study of blood T cell repertoires in COVID-19. Study-level information: The United States, Italy and Spain were the sources of the acute and convalescent COVID-19 samples. The cDNA or gDNA used as material had been derived from T cells, B-cell-depleted T cells, or PBMCs.

This clone occurred once. The germline V and J ends were trimmed by 6 bases and 4 bases, with 8 bases remaining between them. The CDR3 has 12 residues. Germline values: CDR1 ENHRY, CDR2 SYGVKD. Those enrolled in Seattle joined during active infection and were followed longitudinally afterward. Profiling relied on immunoSEQ multiplex PCR, and the TCRdb table lists in-frame clones only, not all of them. Of almost 200,000 clones in the sample, 85% were seen once. The chain joins TRBV10-3 to TRBJ2-3; no clear D gene. Source material: peripheral blood. The TCR was taken from a man in his 60s with COVID-19, enrolled during active disease. CDR3 region: CAIRGESDTQYF. CDR3 DNA: TGTGCCATCAGGGGCGAGTCAGATACGCAGTATTTT.